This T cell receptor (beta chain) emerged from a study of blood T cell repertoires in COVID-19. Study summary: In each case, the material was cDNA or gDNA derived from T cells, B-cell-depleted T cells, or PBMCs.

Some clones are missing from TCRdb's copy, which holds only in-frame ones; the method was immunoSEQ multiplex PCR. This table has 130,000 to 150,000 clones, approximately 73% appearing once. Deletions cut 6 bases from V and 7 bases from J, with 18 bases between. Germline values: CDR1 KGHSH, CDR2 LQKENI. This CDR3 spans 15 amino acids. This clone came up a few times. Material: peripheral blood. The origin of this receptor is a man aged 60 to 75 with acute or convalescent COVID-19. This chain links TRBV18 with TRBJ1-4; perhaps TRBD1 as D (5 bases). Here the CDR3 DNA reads TGTGCCAGCTCGCGCCCGGACATCGGCCGTGAAAAACTGTTTTTT. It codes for CASSRPDIGREKLFF.